This T cell receptor beta chain comes out of a study of T-cell reconstitution after alpha-beta-depleted transplantation in children. Study-wide results and caveats: In some patients, recipient T cells and intrathymic progenitors surviving conditioning explained high day-60 diversity. Among T cells one year after transplant, newly produced cells accounted for most counts and diversity. Two months or so post-transplant, alpha-beta T cells reportedly derived from several hundred expanded graft clones.

Germline V gives CDR1 SGHVS, CDR2 FQNEAQ. Trimming removed 5 bases from V and 10 bases from J; junction bases left unmatched: 6. This CDR3 has 12 residues. This clonotype was counted at least ten times. The target antigen is unknown. The authors prepared the TCRbeta library with unique molecular identifiers. TCRdb called the PCR reads again in MiXCR, with one record for every CDR3 protein. Of almost 500,000 distinct CDR3 sequences in the sample, about 11% were seen once. The sample in question was PBMCs, obtained before TCRalphabeta/CD19-depleted stem cell transplant. The clonotype originates from a child aged 2-15 years with inherited bone marrow failure, due to receive a stem cell transplant. J is TRBJ1-1 and V is TRBV7-8; TRBD1 aligns across 8 bases. CDR3: CASSAQGARAFF. In DNA, the CDR3 is TGTGCCAGCAGCGCCCAGGGGGCTCGAGCTTTCTTT.